Below, 14 T cell receptor beta chains from the same sample are listed, as sequenced in a study of T cell responses to AZD1222 COVID-19 vaccine. Profiled with immunoSEQ multiplex PCR; TCRdb holds only in-frame clones, not every one. The top ten clones hold approximately 7% of a sample with just over 150,000 clones, roughly nine tenths of them seen once. The starting material was peripheral blood, obtained after recovery from COVID-19. The receptors come from an adult who had recovered from COVID-19.

A word on this clone: The same CDR3 arises from other DNA sequences in this sample as well. V usage is TRBV7-2 and J usage is TRBJ1-2; 10 bases are a match to TRBD1. V gave up 5 bases and J gave up 14 bases; unmatched junction bases: 11. The CDR3 is 13 residues long. Germline V gene lookup returns CDR1 SGHTA and CDR2 FQGNSA. The CDR3 loop is CASSLVGTGVKTF. The CDR3 bases are TGTGCCAGCAGCCTAGTCGGGACAGGGGTTAAGACCTTC.

The chain recombines TRBV4-2 with TRBJ2-2; maybe TRBD2 (6 bases). CDR3 length: 17 amino acids. CDR1 is LGHNA, CDR2 YNFKEQ, per germline. Trimming took off 0 bases at V and 1 base at J, with 12 bases between the two ends. The CDR3 DNA reads TGTGCCAGCAGCCAAGATCTTCGTAGCGGGAACACCGGGGAGCTGTTTTTT. Amino acids: CASSQDLRSGNTGELFF.

V gene TRBV3-1 (or the pseudogene TRBV3-2) combines with J gene TRBJ2-7; possible D gene TRBD1, 5 bases. Germline V CDR1 and CDR2: LGHDT, YNNKEL (reference sequence). This CDR3 region has 15 residues. Trimming cost V 0 bases and J 3 bases, with 12 bases left between them. The CDR3 region is CASSQELGQGYEQYF. In DNA, the CDR3 is TGTGCCAGCAGCCAAGAACTGGGGCAGGGCTACGAGCAGTACTTC.

The V and J genes are TRBV4-3 and TRBJ1-4, with D maybe TRBD1 (6 bases). Between the trimmed V and J ends, which lost 0 bases and 5 bases, there was a span of 10 bases. The length of the CDR3 is 15 residues. Germline loops: CDR1 LGHNA, CDR2 YSLEER. CDR3 region: CASSQDGQGNEKLFF. In DNA form, the CDR3 reads TGCGCCAGCAGCCAAGATGGGCAGGGGAATGAAAAACTGTTTTTT.

The genes are TRBV29-1 and TRBJ2-5; D might be TRBD1 or TRBD2, each matching 5 bases. Trimming removed 4 bases at V and 1 base at J, with 10 bases between. Germline assignment: CDR1 SQVTM and CDR2 ANQGSEA. CDR3 length equals 13 residues. DNA for the CDR3: TGCAGCGTTGCAGGGACCTCCCAAGAGACCCAGTACTTC. Translated: CSVAGTSQETQYF.

The chain joins TRBV25-1 to TRBJ1-4; 7 positions agree with TRBD1. Trimming took 2 bases from V and 7 from J; bases not matched to a gene: 7. The CDR3 runs to 15 residues. Germline CDR1 reads MGHDK; CDR2 reads SYGVNS. The CDR3 loop reads CASSEGGGRSEKLFF. DNA for the CDR3: TGTGCCAGCAGTGAAGGAGGGGGCAGGAGTGAAAAACTGTTTTTT.

The rearrangement uses TRBV6-2 or TRBV6-3 and TRBJ2-5; D is perhaps TRBD1 (5 bases). V lost 5 bases and J 6 bases, leaving 10 bases between the germline ends. The CDR3 loop spans 12 amino acids. CDR1 and CDR2 from the germline V gene are MNHEY and SVGEGT. The CDR3 nucleotides are TGTGCCAGCAGTCAGGGTCCGAAGACCCAGTACTTC. It encodes CASSQGPKTQYF.

The CDR3, as DNA: TGCGCCAGCGAGGAGACATCGAACACCGGGGAGCTGTTTTTT. It codes for CASEETSNTGELFF. The chain carries TRBV10-2 and TRBJ2-2; D gene unclear. Trimming pared 8 bases from V and 0 bases from J, leaving 10 bases between. The CDR3 sequence is 14 residues long. Per germline, CDR1 WSHSY and CDR2 SAAADI.

This chain links TRBV5-5 with TRBJ1-2; no clear D gene. Germline assignment: CDR1 SGHKS and CDR2 YYEKEE (reference sequence). The CDR3 loop spans 16 amino acids. V shed 0 bases and J shed 8 bases, with 20 bases lying between them. The CDR3 region is CASSLAAYDIPTGYTF. In nucleotides, the CDR3 is TGTGCCAGCAGCTTGGCGGCTTACGATATTCCGACGGGCTACACCTTC.

This chain uses TRBV6-6 with TRBJ1-5; D call uncertain. V was trimmed by 4 bases and J by 6 bases, leaving 7 bases between them. CDR3 size: 12 residues. Germline CDR1 and CDR2: MNHNY and SVGAGI (reference sequence). The CDR3 bases are TGTGCCAGCAGTTTCCCCACTCAGCCCCAGCATTTT. Translating it yields CASSFPTQPQHF.

The chain has TRBV3-1 (or the pseudogene TRBV3-2) and TRBJ2-3; 7 bases fit TRBD2. The CDR3 spans 16 residues. Germline V gives CDR1 LGHDT, CDR2 YNNKEL (reference sequence). Unmatched junction bases numbered 9, after V lost 4 bases and J lost 2 bases. In nucleotides, the CDR3 is TGTGCCAGCAGCCCGTCTAGGACTAGGACCACAGATACGCAGTATTTT. It encodes CASSPSRTRTTDTQYF.

This clone was detected once. The genes are TRBV28 and TRBJ1-1; D gene ambiguous. Trimming stripped 3 bases from V and 1 base from J, with 6 bases between. CDR1 is MDHEN and CDR2 is SYDVKM in the germline V gene. The CDR3 totals 13 residues. Written as DNA, the CDR3 is TGTGCCAGCAGTTTTGGAGGGAACACTGAAGCTTTCTTT. The encoded protein is CASSFGGNTEAFF.

DNA of the CDR3: TGTGCCAGCAGTCGACAGGGTTACTCCTACGAGCAGTACTTC. It translates to CASSRQGYSYEQYF. The rearrangement links TRBV6-6 to TRBJ2-7, with 7 nucleotides matching TRBD1. Germline V gives CDR1 MNHNY, CDR2 SVGAGI (reference sequence). The CDR3 runs 14 residues. J gave up 0 bases and V 5 bases, and 4 bases lay outside the gene matches.

This clone was counted between two and nine times. The J gene is TRBJ1-2, the V gene TRBV19; D ambiguous. CDR1 is LNHDA and CDR2 is SQIVND in the germline V gene (reference sequence). This CDR3 region has 16 residues. V dropped 5 bases and J dropped 0 bases, with 16 bases sitting between them. The CDR3, as DNA: TGTGCCAGTAGTCCACAGAGACCAGATACTAACTATGGCTACACCTTC. This codes for CASSPQRPDTNYGYTF.